The following is a TCR beta chain sequence with its context. As yet, its antigen is unknown. This entry is derived from a study of graft-versus-host responses after intestinal transplantation. Study conclusions and caveats: Patients with graft-donor T cell macrochimerism had high graft-versus-host to host-versus-graft clonal ratios in allografts.

The CDR3 spans 19 residues. The trim removed 0 bases at V and 0 bases at J, leaving 10 bases unmatched. Data came from immunoSEQ multiplex PCR; TCRdb stores just in-frame clones and leaves some out. The sample shows roughly 60,000 clones, about 93% of them seen only once. The TCR comes from a human patient who received an intestinal transplant, so some T cells may come from the graft donor. The chain recombines TRBV23-1 with TRBJ1-3; 8 bases line up with TRBD1. TRBV23-1 is flagged as an ORF with uncertain function. The sequencing used PBMCs, collected less than 130 days after intestinal transplantation. DNA for the CDR3: TGCGCCAGCAGTCAATCGATACAGGGGGAGCCTCCCTCTGGAAACACCATATATTTT. It yields the protein CASSQSIQGEPPSGNTIYF.